These 15 T cell receptor beta chains were all obtained from the same sample, sequenced in a study of PD-L1 blockade in urothelial cancer. Sequencing was performed with immunoSEQ multiplex PCR; in TCRdb, only in-frame clones are kept and a portion is missing. The table records tens of thousands of clones, 65% to 90% of them present only once. Regarding time point: peripheral blood 6 weeks after treatment start. The starting material was PBMCs, obtained around atezolizumab (anti-PD-L1) treatment. These receptor sequences come from a man between 60 and 70 years old with urothelial cancer.

The chain joins TRBV27 to TRBJ2-7; 9 bases match TRBD2. The junction had 17 bases not matched to a gene; V was cut back by 5 bases and J by 6 bases. CDR3 length: 17 amino acids. CDR1 MNHEY and CDR2 SMNVEV come from the germline V gene (reference sequence). As DNA, the CDR3 is TGTGCCAGCAGTCAAGGCGGGGCGGGAGGGCGACTGCTCGAGCAGTACTTC. It specifies CASSQGGAGGRLLEQYF.

V usage is TRBV29-1 and J usage is TRBJ1-1; 9 bases match TRBD1. The germline V gene has CDR1 SQVTM and CDR2 ANQGSEA. Unmatched junction bases numbered 6, after V lost 6 bases and J lost 1 base. The CDR3 totals 14 residues. The CDR3 loop is CSVDGQGTNTEAFF. The CDR3 DNA reads TGCAGCGTCGACGGACAGGGGACGAACACTGAAGCTTTCTTT. The full variable domain, with the rest looked up from reference TRBV29-1 and TRBJ1-1, is SAVISQKPSRDICQRGTSLTIQCQVDSQVTMMFWYRQQPGQSLTLIATANQGSEATYESGFVIDKFPISRPNLTFSTLTVSNMSPEDSSIYLCSVDGQGTNTEAFFGQGTRLTVV.

The table lists this clone with a count of one. The J gene is TRBJ2-7, the V gene TRBV6-5; 7 bases line up with TRBD1. Germline CDR1 MNHEY, CDR2 SVGAGI. V lost 0 bases, J lost 4 bases, and 9 bases stayed unmatched. CDR3 size: 16 residues. CDR3 nucleotide sequence: TGTGCCAGCAGTTACTCGACGGGACAGACCTTTTACGAGCAGTACTTC. It encodes CASSYSTGQTFYEQYF.

The rearrangement joins TRBV28 to TRBJ1-5; D uncertain. The ends were cut back, 5 bases at V and 2 bases at J, with 10 bases in the middle. The CDR3 has 14 amino acids. Looked up from germline, CDR1 is MDHEN and CDR2 is SYDVKM. CDR3 sequence reads: CASSRNVGNQPQHF. The CDR3 nucleotides are TGTGCCAGCAGTCGCAACGTAGGCAATCAGCCCCAGCATTTT. Full variable domain (rest looked up from reference TRBV28 and TRBJ1-5): DVKVTQSSRYLVKRTGEKVFLECVQDMDHENMFWYRQDPGLGLRLIYFSYDVKMKEKGDIPEGYSVSREKKERFSLILESASTNQTSMYLCASSRNVGNQPQHFGDGTRLSIL.

The rearrangement links TRBV5-1 to TRBJ2-7, with TRBD1 as a possible D gene (6 bases). Germline CDR1 reads SGHRS; CDR2 reads YFSETQ. The CDR3 covers 12 residues. The V gene lost 2 bases and the J gene lost 5 bases, with 8 bases spanning the gap. The CDR3 loop is CASSFPGDEQYF. In nucleotides, the CDR3 is TGCGCCAGCAGCTTTCCAGGGGACGAGCAGTACTTC.

V usage is TRBV10-3 and J usage is TRBJ1-1, with 9 bases that match TRBD1. The junction had 5 bases not matched to a gene; V was cut back by 6 bases and J by 3 bases. Germline V CDR1 and CDR2: ENHRY, SYGVKD. The CDR3 runs to 14 residues. The CDR3 nucleotides read TGTGCCATCAGCGCCGGGACAGGGTACACTGAAGCTTTCTTT. It is translated as CAISAGTGYTEAFF.

The rearrangement joins TRBV6-6 to TRBJ2-7; 8 nucleotides align to TRBD1. Germline-derived CDR1 and CDR2 are MNHNY and SVGAGI (reference sequence). The CDR3 is 13 amino acids. The junction had 4 bases not matched to a gene; V was cut back by 6 bases and J by 3 bases. The CDR3 DNA follows: TGTGCCAGCAGACCAGGGGGCTTCTACGAGCAGTACTTC. Translated: CASRPGGFYEQYF.

CDR3 in amino acids: CASSPRQGRSGYTF. Written as DNA, the CDR3 is TGTGCCAGCAGCCCTCGACAGGGAAGGTCCGGCTACACCTTC. The chain has TRBV9 and TRBJ1-2, with 7 bases fitting TRBD1. V lost 4 bases, J lost 8 bases, and 11 bases stayed unmatched. CDR1 SGDLS and CDR2 YYNGEE come from the germline V gene. This CDR3 comprises 14 residues. Together with reference TRBV9 and TRBJ1-2, the CDR3 gives the full variable domain: DSGVTQTPKHLITATGQRVTLRCSPRSGDLSVYWYQQSLDQGLQFLIQYYNGEERAKGNILERFSAQQFPDLHSELNLSSLELGDSALYFCASSPRQGRSGYTFGSGTRLTVV.

V gene TRBV19 combines with J gene TRBJ1-4; 9 positions agree with TRBD1. The CDR3 contains 17 residues. The germline gives CDR1 LNHDA, CDR2 SQIVND (reference sequence). After removal of 3 bases from V and 5 bases from J, the junction contained 10 bases not matched to a gene. Here the CDR3 reads CASSIGVGTGSNEKLFF. In DNA form, the CDR3 reads TGTGCCAGTAGTATTGGCGTCGGGACAGGGTCGAATGAAAAACTGTTTTTT.

The V call is TRBV11-2, the J call TRBJ2-7; D gene uncertain. This CDR3 has 11 residues. V lost 2 bases to trimming and J lost 6 bases, with 5 bases between them. From germline, CDR1 is SGHAT and CDR2 FQNNGV. As DNA, the CDR3 is TGTGCCAGCAGCTTAAACAGCGAGCAGTACTTC. Amino acids: CASSLNSEQYF.

V usage is TRBV19 and J usage is TRBJ1-5, with 11 positions matching TRBD1. CDR1 is LNHDA, CDR2 SQIVND, per germline (reference sequence). V shed 1 base, J shed 6 bases, and the junction held 14 bases outside the gene matches. The CDR3 is made up of 19 amino acids. Here the CDR3 reads CASSIAKGTGGFAGQPQHF. The CDR3, as DNA: TGTGCCAGTAGTATAGCGAAAGGGACAGGGGGATTCGCCGGTCAGCCCCAGCATTTT.

About this clone itself: Sequence at one end of the junction differs from germline and may be a read error. The chain is built from TRBV29-1 and TRBJ1-2; 9 nucleotides match TRBD1. Germline-derived CDR1 and CDR2 are SQVTM and ANQGSEA. The CDR3 spans 14 residues. CDR3 bases: TGCAGCGTAGAAGGGACAGGGTTATCCTATGGCTACACCTTC. It encodes CSVEGTGLSYGYTF.

The CDR3 loop reads CASSLGMAATDIQYF. DNA of the CDR3: TGTGCCAGCAGCTTAGGAATGGCGGCAACGGACATTCAGTACTTC. The chain carries TRBV11-3 and TRBJ2-4; no clear D. Germline loops: CDR1 SGHNT, CDR2 YENEEA. Trimming took 1 base from V and 8 from J, leaving 15 bases between them. The CDR3 runs to 15 residues.

V gene TRBV6-1 combines with J gene TRBJ1-2; D ambiguous. V lost 7 bases and J lost 3, with 6 bases in between. Germline CDR1 is MNHNS and CDR2 is SASEGT. The CDR3 loop spans 11 amino acids. CDR3 loop: CASTRDYGYTF. The CDR3 coding sequence is TGTGCCAGCACACGAGACTATGGCTACACCTTC.

V usage is TRBV28 and J usage is TRBJ2-1, with 8 nucleotides matching TRBD2. CDR3 length: 14 amino acids. CDR1 and CDR2 (germline): MDHEN, SYDVKM. V lost 5 bases, J lost 10 bases, and 10 bases stayed unmatched. CDR3 loop: CASSLAGRVMEQFF. The CDR3 DNA reads as TGTGCCAGCAGTCTAGCGGGCCGGGTAATGGAGCAGTTCTTC.